This T cell receptor (beta chain) was recorded in a study of identical twins. All donors comprised healthy Caucasians. Many counts were recorded for this clonotype. Its specificity is unknown. The CDR3 covers 13 residues. CDR1 is LGHNA, CDR2 YNFKEQ, per germline. V gave up 9 bases and J gave up 9 bases; unmatched junction bases: 11. Via MiXCR, TCRdb re-called the 5' RACE reads, giving one row per CDR3 protein. The table lists roughly 690,000 distinct CDR3 sequences, 5.5% to 6.5% of them singletons. Study results and caveats: In zero-insertion analyses, partial confounding could arise from invariant MAIT and iNKT cells.

The chain is built from TRBV4-2 and TRBJ2-1; TRBD2 matches 7 bases. What was sequenced was naive T cells sorted from blood. This clonotype was sampled from a man aged 18 to 29 in good health. DNA for the CDR3: TGTGCCAGTCTCGGTGGGAGCGGGGTTGAGCAGTTCTTC. Translating gives CASLGGSGVEQFF.